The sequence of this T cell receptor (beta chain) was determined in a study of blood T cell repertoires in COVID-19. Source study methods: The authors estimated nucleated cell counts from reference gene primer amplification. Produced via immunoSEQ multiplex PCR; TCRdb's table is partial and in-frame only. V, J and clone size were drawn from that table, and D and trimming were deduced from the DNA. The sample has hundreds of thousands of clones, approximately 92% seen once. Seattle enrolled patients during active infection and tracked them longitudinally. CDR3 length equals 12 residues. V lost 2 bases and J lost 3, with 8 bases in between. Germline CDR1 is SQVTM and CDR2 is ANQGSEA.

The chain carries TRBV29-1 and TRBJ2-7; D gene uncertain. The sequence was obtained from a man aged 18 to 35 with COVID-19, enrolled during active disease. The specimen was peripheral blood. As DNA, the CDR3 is TGCAGCGTTGAATCTGGCGGCTACGAGCAGTACTTC. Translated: CSVESGGYEQYF.